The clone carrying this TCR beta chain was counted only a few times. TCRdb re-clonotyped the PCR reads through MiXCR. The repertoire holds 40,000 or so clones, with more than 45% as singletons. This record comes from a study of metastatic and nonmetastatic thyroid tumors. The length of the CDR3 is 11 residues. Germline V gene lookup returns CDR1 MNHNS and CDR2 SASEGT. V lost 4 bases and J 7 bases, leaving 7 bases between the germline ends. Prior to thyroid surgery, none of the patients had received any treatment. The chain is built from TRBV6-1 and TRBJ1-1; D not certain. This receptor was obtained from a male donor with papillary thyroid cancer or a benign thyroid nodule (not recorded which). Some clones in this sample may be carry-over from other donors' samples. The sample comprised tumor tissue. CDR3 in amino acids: CASSGDVEAFF. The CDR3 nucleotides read TGTGCCAGCAGTGGAGATGTTGAAGCTTTCTTT.